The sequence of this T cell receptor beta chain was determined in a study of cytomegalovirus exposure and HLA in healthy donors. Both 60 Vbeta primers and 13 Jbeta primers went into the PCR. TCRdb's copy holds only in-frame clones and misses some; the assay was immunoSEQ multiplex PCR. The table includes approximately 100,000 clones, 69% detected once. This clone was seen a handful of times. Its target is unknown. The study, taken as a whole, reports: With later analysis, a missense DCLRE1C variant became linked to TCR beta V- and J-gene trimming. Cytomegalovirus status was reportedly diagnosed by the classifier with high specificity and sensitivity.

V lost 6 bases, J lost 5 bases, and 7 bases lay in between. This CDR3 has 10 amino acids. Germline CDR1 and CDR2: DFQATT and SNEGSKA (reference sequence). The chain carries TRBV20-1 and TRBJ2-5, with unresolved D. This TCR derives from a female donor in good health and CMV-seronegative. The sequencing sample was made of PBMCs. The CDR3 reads CSAGMETQYF. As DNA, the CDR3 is TGCAGTGCCGGTATGGAGACCCAGTACTTC.